This TCR beta chain came from a study of cytomegalovirus exposure and HLA in healthy donors. Study in general: An earlier analysis found 100 million or so unique TCR beta sequences from roughly 170 million T cells.

PCR amplification relied on 60 Vbeta primers (plus 13 Jbeta primers). In the original processing: Among the unique TCR beta chains that a later analysis counted, about 79 million in all, about 12 million were shared. The data were produced by immunoSEQ multiplex PCR, yet TCRdb's version contains in-frame clones alone and is incomplete. The V and J calls and clone size are taken from that table; D and trimming were inferred from the DNA. Of 74,000 or so clones listed, about 79% are singletons. Germline CDR1 reads LNHDA; CDR2 reads SQIVND (reference sequence). V lost 3 bases to trimming and J lost 15 bases; unmatched junction nucleotides: 15. The CDR3 is 16 amino acids. For this clone: What it binds is not known.

The study's findings and limits: Clonal expansion, a later analysis showed, was greater in HLA-associated TCR beta chains than in equally common others. Follow-up analysis later connected one missense variant in DCLRE1C with trimming of TCR beta V- and J-genes.

This chain uses TRBV19 with TRBJ2-1; the match to TRBD2 covers 12 bases. This clonotype was obtained from a woman aged 40 to 55 in good health and CMV-seronegative. The sequencing input was PBMCs. The DNA for the CDR3 is TGTGCCAGTAGTATGGCGGCTGAGGCGACTAGCGGGAGTTCGTTCTTC. Translating gives CASSMAAEATSGSSFF.